The sample holds many counts of the clone carrying this TCR beta chain. The antigen remains undetermined. This sample was taken from a study of T cells in Graves' hyperthyroidism and ophthalmopathy. Study-wide results and limits: Clonotypes that were expanded in thyroid above 0.001 mostly appeared in blood too.

Graves' hyperthyroidism was deemed stable given no ophthalmopathy progression within 18 months. RNA transcripts yielded amplified TCR beta CDR3 regions. In the first-round RT-PCR of the TCR CDR3, the HTBI primer set was used. TCRdb re-analysed the multiplex PCR reads in MiXCR, keeping a single row per CDR3 protein. In the table there are hundreds of thousands of distinct CDR3 sequences, about 14% of which are singletons. CDR1 MDHEN and CDR2 SYDVKM come from the germline V gene. CDR3 length equals 13 residues. The germline V and J ends were trimmed by 2 bases and 5 bases, with 9 bases remaining between them.

The V and J genes are TRBV28 and TRBJ1-2, with unresolved D. This TCR was sampled from a young woman with Graves' hyperthyroidism. The sequencing sample was made of blood. The CDR3 sequence: CASSLGRIYGYTF. The CDR3, as DNA: TGTGCCAGCAGTTTAGGACGGATTTATGGCTACACCTTC.